The rows below give T cell receptor beta chains drawn from one sample of a study of blood T cell repertoires in COVID-19. The assay was immunoSEQ multiplex PCR, and TCRdb's table has in-frame clones only and misses some. Of fewer than 400,000 clones in the sample, approximately 88% were seen once. The sample was PBMCs or T cells enriched from blood (not recorded which). Every receptor here comes from a man aged 55 to 70 who had recovered from COVID-19. Each CDR3 is given with its conserved first and last residue. A D gene is named only where the DNA matches it firmly. Not every row has a clone size; where given, it reads once, few, many or a size class.

j_call d_call clone_size v_call cdr3_nt cdr3_aa
TRBJ1-2 . . TRBV7-9 TGTGCCAGCAGCTTCTCAGGGGCCAAAGGCTACACCTTC CASSFSGAKGYTF
TRBJ1-2 . . TRBV30 TGTGCCCGAGGGGGGGAGGGCTACACCTTC CARGGEGYTF
TRBJ1-5 . once TRBV30 TGTGCCTGGAGTGGGCTGGACATCAATCAGCCCCAGCATTTT CAWSGLDINQPQHF
TRBJ2-2 TRBD1 . TRBV9 TGTGCCAGCAGCGAGCAGGGGGCAATAGCCGGGGAGCTGTTTTTT CASSEQGAIAGELFF
TRBJ2-5 . . TRBV7-3 TGTGCCAGCAGCCTCGTGAATGCGGGGACCCAGTACTTC CASSLVNAGTQYF
TRBJ1-5 . . TRBV23-1 TGCGCCAGCAGTCAATCAATTGCGGGGGGCCCTAGCAATCAGCCCCAGCATTTT CASSQSIAGGPSNQPQHF
TRBJ2-2 TRBD2 . TRBV24-1 TGTGCCACGCGGCGTAGCGGGACGAACACCGGGGAGCTGTTTTTT CATRRSGTNTGELFF
TRBJ2-7 TRBD1 . TRBV7-9 TGTGCCAGCAGCTTGGACAGGGTCTTAGCCTACGAGCAGTACTTC CASSLDRVLAYEQYF
TRBJ2-7 TRBD1 . TRBV6-1 TGTGCCAGCAGTGAAAGGAGTCGACAGGGCTCCTACGAGCAGTACTTC CASSERSRQGSYEQYF
TRBJ2-1 TRBD1 . TRBV20-1 TGCAGTGCTAGTCGACAGGGCTCCTACAATGAGCAGTTCTTC CSASRQGSYNEQFF
TRBJ1-2 . . TRBV14 TGTGCCAGCAGCCAGAGAAGCGGAGCCTATGGCTACACCTTC CASSQRSGAYGYTF
TRBJ1-5 TRBD1 . TRBV18 TGTGCCAGCTCACCAGACAGGGGGGACAATCAGCCCCAGCATTTT CASSPDRGDNQPQHF
TRBJ2-3 TRBD2 . TRBV4-3 TGCGCCAGCAGCCAAGAGTTGTGGGCTAGCGGGGGCACAGATACGCAGTATTTT CASSQELWASGGTDTQYF
TRBJ2-7 . . TRBV25-1 TGTGCCAGCACCAAGAACAGTCACTACGAGCAGTACTTC CASTKNSHYEQYF
TRBJ2-7 TRBD1 . TRBV28 TGTGCCAGCAGCGTTGACAGGGGGCGTTTGGTGTACTTC CASSVDRGRLVYF
TRBJ1-6 TRBD1 . TRBV2 TGTGCCAGCAGCCTCCCAGGGACAGCTAATTCACCCCTCCACTTT CASSLPGTANSPLHF
TRBJ2-5 TRBD2 . TRBV18 TGTGCCAGCTCCCTCGGACTAGGCGAGACCCAGTACTTC CASSLGLGETQYF
TRBJ2-5 . . TRBV24-1 TGTGCCACCAGTGATGACAGCCGAGAGACCCAGTACTTC CATSDDSRETQYF
TRBJ2-2 . . TRBV7-2 TGTGCCAGCAGCGGGATAGCGGACATATCGGGGGGGGAGCTGTTTTTT CASSGIADISGGELFF
TRBJ1-2 TRBD1 . TRBV6-1 TGTGCCAGCAGTGATCCGGGACAGGGGGCGGGCGGCTACACCTTC CASSDPGQGAGGYTF
TRBJ2-7 TRBD1 . TRBV14 TGTGCCAGCAGCCAATACAGGGGGCCTCGCTACGAGCAGTACTTC CASSQYRGPRYEQYF
TRBJ1-6 . . TRBV7-2 TGTGCCAGCAGCTTAGTCGGTCCGCGTAATTCACCCCTCCACTTT CASSLVGPRNSPLHF
TRBJ2-3 TRBD2 . TRBV5-5 TGTGCCAGCAGCTTCCTAGGCGGGGGAGGATCGGATACGCAGTATTTT CASSFLGGGGSDTQYF
TRBJ2-3 . . TRBV27 TGTGCCAGCAGTACGGCAGATACGCAGTATTTT CASSTADTQYF
TRBJ2-7 TRBD2 . TRBV6-5 TGTGCCAGCAGAGGGGGACTAGCCACCTACGAGCAGTACTTC CASRGGLATYEQYF
TRBJ1-2 . . TRBV5-8 TGTGCCAGCAGCCCACGGTCAGGCCTCCTCACGCTGTTCTATGGCTACACCTTC CASSPRSGLLTLFYGYTF
TRBJ2-6 TRBD2 once TRBV27 TGTGCCAGCAGTTTATTGGGACTAGTTTTCTCTGGGGCCAACGTCCTGACTTTC CASSLLGLVFSGANVLTF
TRBJ1-3 TRBD1 . TRBV6-5 TGTGCCAGCAGACCACGACAGGGGGACGGAAACACCATATATTTT CASRPRQGDGNTIYF
TRBJ1-4 . . TRBV10-2 TGCGCCACCCGGGACAATTCCTTTGAAAAACTGTTTTTT CATRDNSFEKLFF
TRBJ1-2 TRBD1 . TRBV19 TGTGCCAGTAGTATTGACAGGGACCAATCCTATGGCTACACCTTC CASSIDRDQSYGYTF
TRBJ2-5 . . TRBV5-1 TGCGCCAGCAGCTTGGGCGTCCGACAGAACATACAAGAGACCCAGTACTTC CASSLGVRQNIQETQYF
TRBJ2-2 . . TRBV7-6 TGTGCCAGCAGCTTAAAGATAGGGGAGGACACCGGGGAGCTGTTTTTT CASSLKIGEDTGELFF
TRBJ1-5 TRBD1 . TRBV23-1 TGCGCCAGCAGTCAAAATTCGACCCGCCGCGGACAGGCTGATAGCAATCAGCCCCAGCATTTT CASSQNSTRRGQADSNQPQHF
TRBJ1-6 . . TRBV5-1 TGCGCCAGCAGCTTGGCAGGGAATTCACCCCTCCACTTT CASSLAGNSPLHF
TRBJ2-3 . . TRBV30 TGTGCCTGGAGTGCGTTAGGCGGAGGCAGCACAGATACGCAGTATTTT CAWSALGGGSTDTQYF
TRBJ1-1 TRBD1 . TRBV28 TGTGCCAGCAAGTACAGGGGACAGCTGAACACTGAAGCTTTCTTT CASKYRGQLNTEAFF
TRBJ2-1 . . TRBV29-1 TGCAGCGGTGTTACGGGATCCTACAATGAGCAGTTCTTC CSGVTGSYNEQFF
TRBJ1-1 . . TRBV29-1 TGCAGCGTTCGAGAGGGTTATTCTGAAGCTTTCTTT CSVREGYSEAFF
TRBJ1-5 . . TRBV9 TGTGCCAGCAGCGTAGGGACAGAAGATCAGCCCCAGCATTTT CASSVGTEDQPQHF
TRBJ2-1 TRBD1 . TRBV6-4 TGTGCCAGCAGTGGGACAGGGGCCGACAGCTCCTACAATGAGCAGTTCTTC CASSGTGADSSYNEQFF
TRBJ2-2 . once TRBV5-1 TGCGCCAGCAGCGTCGTCAGGGGCCTCACCGGGGAGCTGTTTTTT CASSVVRGLTGELFF
TRBJ1-6 . . TRBV15 TGTGCCACCAGCAGAGATACAGGGAACGCTTCACCCCTCCACTTT CATSRDTGNASPLHF
TRBJ1-2 TRBD1 . TRBV20-1 TGCAGTGCTAGTCGTCCGAGACAGGGTGACTATGGCTACACCTTC CSASRPRQGDYGYTF
TRBJ2-5 TRBD1 . TRBV11-2 TGTGCCAGCAGCTCCTGGACAGGGGATTCCCAAGAGACCCAGTACTTC CASSSWTGDSQETQYF
TRBJ2-7 . . TRBV5-1 TGCGCCAGCAGCTACCTACCAGGGGGGCCCTACGAGCAGTACTTC CASSYLPGGPYEQYF
TRBJ2-7 . . TRBV10-1 TGCGCCAGCAGTGGCCAGGGCTACGAGCAGTACTTC CASSGQGYEQYF
TRBJ2-2 . . TRBV7-7 TGTGCTAGCACCCCGGGTACGGGGAAGAACACCGGGGAGCTGTTTTTT CASTPGTGKNTGELFF
TRBJ1-2 TRBD1 . TRBV5-4 TGTGCCAGCAGCTTGGACAGGGGGCGGTATGGCTACACCTTC CASSLDRGRYGYTF
TRBJ1-6 TRBD1 . TRBV7-9 TGTGCCAGCAGCTCAAGACAGGGGAGGAATTCACCCCTCCACTTT CASSSRQGRNSPLHF
TRBJ2-7 TRBD2 . TRBV5-1 TGCGCCAGCAGCGAGGGAGGGAGGGCCTACGAGCAGTACTTC CASSEGGRAYEQYF
TRBJ1-5 TRBD1 . TRBV19 TGTGCCAGTAGTGAGGCCAGGGGGTATCAGCCCCAGCATTTT CASSEARGYQPQHF